What follows are 3 T cell receptor beta chains derived from one specimen sequenced in a study of T cells after yellow fever vaccination. In TCRdb, the 5' RACE reads were re-called with MiXCR into one record per CDR3 protein. Altogether 500,000 to 650,000 distinct CDR3 sequences are present, around a sixth being singletons, with the ten largest covering about 18%. Specimen: PBMCs, collected 5 to 6 days after the first yellow fever vaccination. The receptors were sampled from a man in his late teens or twenties who received the YFV17D yellow fever vaccine.

The V and J genes are TRBV7-2 and TRBJ2-7; TRBD1 matches 8 bases. CDR3 length: 15 amino acids. V lost 4 bases, J lost 4 bases, and 9 bases stayed unmatched. The V gene's germline CDR1 is SGHTA and CDR2 FQGNSA. The CDR3 reads CASSSQGTGLYEQYV. The CDR3 nucleotides read TGTGCCAGCAGCTCGCAGGGGACAGGACTTTACGAGCAGTACGTC.

The gene calls are TRBV30 and TRBJ2-7, with D tentatively TRBD2 (6 bases). From germline, CDR1 is GTSNPN and CDR2 SVGIG (reference sequence). Between the trimmed V and J ends, which lost 0 bases and 3 bases, there was a span of 6 bases. CDR3 length: 12 residues. The CDR3 sequence: CAWSVGGYEQYF. For the CDR3, the DNA is TGTGCCTGGAGTGTGGGGGGCTACGAGCAGTACTTC. The entire variable domain, with the rest obtained from reference TRBV30 and TRBJ2-7, is as follows: SQTIHQWPATLVQPVGSPLSLECTVEGTSNPNLYWYRQAAGRGLQLLFYSVGIGQISSEVPQNLSASRPQDRQFILSSKKLLLSDSGFYLCAWSVGGYEQYFGPGTRLTVT.

This clonotype was seen more than once but under ten times. The chain couples TRBV4-3 to TRBJ1-6; 9 positions agree with TRBD1. The CDR3 is 18 residues long. Germline V CDR1 and CDR2: LGHNA, YSLEER. The V gene end was trimmed by 0 bases and the J gene end by 11 bases; junction bases not matched to a gene: 14. The CDR3 region is CASSQDPEQGAMGAPLHF. The DNA for the CDR3 is TGCGCCAGCAGCCAAGATCCAGAACAGGGGGCTATGGGGGCACCCCTCCACTTT.